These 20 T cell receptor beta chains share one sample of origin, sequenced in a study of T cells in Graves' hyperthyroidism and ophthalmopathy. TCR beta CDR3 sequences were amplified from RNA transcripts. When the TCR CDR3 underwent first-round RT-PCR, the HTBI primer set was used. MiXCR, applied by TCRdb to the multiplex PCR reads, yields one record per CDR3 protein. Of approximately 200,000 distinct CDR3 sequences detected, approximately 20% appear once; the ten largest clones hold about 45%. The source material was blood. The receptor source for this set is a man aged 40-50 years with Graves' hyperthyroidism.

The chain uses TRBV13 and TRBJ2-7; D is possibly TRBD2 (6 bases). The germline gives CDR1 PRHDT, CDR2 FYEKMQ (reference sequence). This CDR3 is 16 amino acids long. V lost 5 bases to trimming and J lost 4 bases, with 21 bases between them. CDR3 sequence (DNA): TGTGCCAGCAGCCAGAAATCGACAAGGAGGGTGTACGAGCAGTACTTC. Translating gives CASSQKSTRRVYEQYF.

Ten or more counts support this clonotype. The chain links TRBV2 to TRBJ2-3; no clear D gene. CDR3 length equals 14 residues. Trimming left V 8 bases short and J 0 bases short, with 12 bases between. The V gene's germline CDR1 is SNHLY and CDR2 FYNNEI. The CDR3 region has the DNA TGTGCCAGCGGGCCCCGGACCAGCACAGATACGCAGTATTTT. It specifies CASGPRTSTDTQYF.

CDR3 sequence: CASSYSGQGSLYEQFF. CDR3 sequence (DNA): TGTGCCAGCAGTTACTCGGGACAGGGATCTCTCTATGAGCAGTTCTTC. The gene calls are TRBV6-6 and TRBJ2-1; the match to TRBD1 covers 9 bases. Per germline, CDR1 MNHNY and CDR2 SVGAGI (reference sequence). The CDR3 has 16 amino acids. V lost 0 bases to trimming and J lost 8 bases; unmatched junction nucleotides: 8.

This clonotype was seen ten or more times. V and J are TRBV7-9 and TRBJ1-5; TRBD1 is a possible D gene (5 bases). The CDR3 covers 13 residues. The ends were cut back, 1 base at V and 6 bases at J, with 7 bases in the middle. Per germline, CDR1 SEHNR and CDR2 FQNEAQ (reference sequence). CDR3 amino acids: CASSLEGIQPQHF. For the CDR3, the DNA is TGTGCCAGCAGCTTAGAGGGGATTCAGCCCCAGCATTTT.

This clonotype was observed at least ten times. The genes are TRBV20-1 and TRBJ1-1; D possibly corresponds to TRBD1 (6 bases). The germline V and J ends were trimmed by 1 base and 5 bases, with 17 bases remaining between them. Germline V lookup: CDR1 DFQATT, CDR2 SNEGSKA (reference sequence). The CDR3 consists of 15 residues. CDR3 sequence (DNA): TGCAGTGCTAGAGGTGGCAGGGGATTTTGGACTGAAGCTTTCTTT. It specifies CSARGGRGFWTEAFF.

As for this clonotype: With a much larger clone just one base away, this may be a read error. CDR3 residues: CASRAGRGKQYF. In nucleotides, the CDR3 is TGCGCCAGCAGGGCGGGACGCGGCAAGCAGTACTTC. V gene TRBV5-1 combines with J gene TRBJ2-7; tentative D call: TRBD2 (6 bases). Germline loops: CDR1 SGHRS, CDR2 YFSETQ. The V end was cut by 5 bases, the J end by 8 bases, with 14 bases between. CDR3 length equals 12 residues.

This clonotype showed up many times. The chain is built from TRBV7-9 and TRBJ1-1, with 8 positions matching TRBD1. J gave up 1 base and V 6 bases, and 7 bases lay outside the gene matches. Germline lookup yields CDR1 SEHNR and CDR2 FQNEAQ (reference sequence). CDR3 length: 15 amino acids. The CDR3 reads CASRVSRGPNTEAFF. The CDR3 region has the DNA TGTGCCAGCAGGGTAAGCAGGGGGCCGAACACTGAAGCTTTCTTT.

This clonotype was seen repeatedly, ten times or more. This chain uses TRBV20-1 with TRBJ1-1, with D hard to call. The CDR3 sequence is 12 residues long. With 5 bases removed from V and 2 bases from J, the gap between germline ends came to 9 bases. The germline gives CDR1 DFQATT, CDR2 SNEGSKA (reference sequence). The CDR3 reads CSAPRENTEAFF. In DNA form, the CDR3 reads TGCAGTGCTCCTAGGGAAAACACTGAAGCTTTCTTT.

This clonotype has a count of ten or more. The CDR3 region is CASSQSRQSTDTQYF. CDR3 sequence (DNA): TGTGCCAGCAGCCAAAGTAGACAGTCCACAGATACGCAGTATTTT. The rearrangement uses TRBV3-1 and TRBJ2-3, with D perhaps TRBD1 (5 bases). Germline V lookup: CDR1 LGHDT, CDR2 YNNKEL (reference sequence). V was trimmed by 2 bases and J by 2 bases, leaving 11 bases between them. The CDR3 extends over 15 amino acids.

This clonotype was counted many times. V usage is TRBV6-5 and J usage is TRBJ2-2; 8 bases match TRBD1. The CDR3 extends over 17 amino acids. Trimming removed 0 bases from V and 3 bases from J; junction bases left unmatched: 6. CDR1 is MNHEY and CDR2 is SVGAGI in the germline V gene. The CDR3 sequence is CASSYSIQGADTGELFF. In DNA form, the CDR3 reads TGTGCCAGCAGTTACTCGATTCAGGGGGCGGACACCGGGGAGCTGTTTTTT.

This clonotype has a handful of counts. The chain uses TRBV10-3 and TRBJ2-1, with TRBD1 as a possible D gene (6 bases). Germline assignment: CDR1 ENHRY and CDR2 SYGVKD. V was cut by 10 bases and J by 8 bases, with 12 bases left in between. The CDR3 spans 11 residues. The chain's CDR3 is CATMNRDEQFF. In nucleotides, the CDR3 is TGTGCCACCATGAACAGGGATGAGCAGTTCTTC.

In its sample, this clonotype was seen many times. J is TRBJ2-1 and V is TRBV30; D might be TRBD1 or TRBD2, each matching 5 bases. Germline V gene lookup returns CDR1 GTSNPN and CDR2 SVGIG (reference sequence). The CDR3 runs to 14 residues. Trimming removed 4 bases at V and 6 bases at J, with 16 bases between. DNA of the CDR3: TGTGCCTGGACGGGGACGGGGAATCCCAATGAGCAGTTCTTC. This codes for CAWTGTGNPNEQFF.

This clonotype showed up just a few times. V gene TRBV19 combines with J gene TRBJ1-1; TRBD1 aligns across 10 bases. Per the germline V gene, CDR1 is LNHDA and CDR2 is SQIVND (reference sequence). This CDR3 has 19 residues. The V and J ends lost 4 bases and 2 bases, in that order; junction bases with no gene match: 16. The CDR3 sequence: CASSKPPRGQGRANTEAFF. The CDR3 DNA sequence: TGTGCCAGTAGTAAACCTCCCCGGGGACAGGGGCGCGCAAACACTGAAGCTTTCTTT.

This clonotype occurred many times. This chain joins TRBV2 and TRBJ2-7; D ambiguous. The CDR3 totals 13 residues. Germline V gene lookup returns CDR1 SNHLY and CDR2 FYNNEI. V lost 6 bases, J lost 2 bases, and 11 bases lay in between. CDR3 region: CASSVRDAYEQYF. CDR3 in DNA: TGTGCCAGCAGCGTTAGGGATGCCTACGAGCAGTACTTC.

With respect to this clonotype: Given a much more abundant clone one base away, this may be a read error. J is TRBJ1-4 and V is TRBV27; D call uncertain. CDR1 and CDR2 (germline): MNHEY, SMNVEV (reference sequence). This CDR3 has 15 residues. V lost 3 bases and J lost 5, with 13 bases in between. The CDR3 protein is CASSFLQRANEKLFF. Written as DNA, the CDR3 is TGTGCCAGCAGTTTCCTACAGAGGGCAAATGAAAAACTGTTTTTT.

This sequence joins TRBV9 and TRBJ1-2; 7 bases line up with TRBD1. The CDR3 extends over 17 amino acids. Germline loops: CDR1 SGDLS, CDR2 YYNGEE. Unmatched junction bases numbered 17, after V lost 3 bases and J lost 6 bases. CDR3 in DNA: TGTGCCAGCAGCGGATCCGGGACAGTCCCAAGTGTTGATGGCTACACCTTC. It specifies CASSGSGTVPSVDGYTF.

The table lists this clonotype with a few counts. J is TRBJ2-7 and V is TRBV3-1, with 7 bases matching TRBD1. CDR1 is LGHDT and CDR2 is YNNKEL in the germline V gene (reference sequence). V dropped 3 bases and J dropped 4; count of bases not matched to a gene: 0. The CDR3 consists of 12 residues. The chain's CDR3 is CASSQGQYEQYF. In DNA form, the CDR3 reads TGTGCCAGCAGCCAGGGACAGTACGAGCAGTACTTC.

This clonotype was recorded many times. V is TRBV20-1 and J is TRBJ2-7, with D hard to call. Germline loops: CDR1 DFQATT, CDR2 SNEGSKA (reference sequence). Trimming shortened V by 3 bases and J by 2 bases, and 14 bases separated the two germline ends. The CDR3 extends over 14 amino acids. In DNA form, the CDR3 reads TGCAGTGCTAGCCCTCACGACCAGCCCTACGAGCAGTACTTC. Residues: CSASPHDQPYEQYF.

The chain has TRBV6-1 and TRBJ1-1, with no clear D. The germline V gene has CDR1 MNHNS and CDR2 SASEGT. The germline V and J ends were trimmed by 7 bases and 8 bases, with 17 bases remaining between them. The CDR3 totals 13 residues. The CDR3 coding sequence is TGTGCCAGCATTAGGTCGGTTAGTGGGGAAGCTTTCTTT. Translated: CASIRSVSGEAFF.

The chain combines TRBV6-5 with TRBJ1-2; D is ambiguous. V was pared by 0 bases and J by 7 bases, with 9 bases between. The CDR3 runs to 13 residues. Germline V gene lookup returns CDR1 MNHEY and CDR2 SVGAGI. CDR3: CASSYSELGGYTF. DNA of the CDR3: TGTGCCAGCAGTTACTCTGAATTGGGTGGCTACACCTTC.